The 11 T cell receptor beta chains listed next were all sequenced from one sample in a study of T cell repertoires in cytomegalovirus infection. The antigens these receptors bind are not known. Each CDR3 protein gets one entry after TCRdb re-called the reads with MiXCR. The repertoire holds roughly 500,000 distinct CDR3 sequences, with about 42% as singletons. The source material was cultured PBMCs, sampled from culture after CMV antigen stimulation. The origin of the receptors is a human donor in good health (CMV status not recorded). Some clones in this sample may be carry-over from other donors' samples.

This clonotype has a handful of counts. This chain connects TRBV7-2 to TRBJ2-3; D is perhaps TRBD2 (5 bases). V dropped 5 bases and J dropped 0 bases, with 9 bases sitting between them. Germline-derived CDR1 and CDR2 are SGHTA and FQGNSA. The CDR3 extends over 14 amino acids. CDR3 bases: TGTGCCAGCAGCCGTGGACTGAGCACAGATACGCAGTATTTT. It codes for CASSRGLSTDTQYF.

V gene TRBV7-4 combines with J gene TRBJ2-1; TRBD2 agrees at 11 bases. The germline CDR1 and CDR2 sequences are SGHVT and SQSDAQ. The V gene end was trimmed by 0 bases and the J gene end by 8 bases; junction bases not matched to a gene: 12. CDR3 length: 18 amino acids. The CDR3 nucleotides are TGTGCCAGCAGCTTAGCGAGTTTGGGCGGACTAGCGGGCGATGAGCAGTTCTTC. This gives the protein CASSLASLGGLAGDEQFF.

The chain is built from TRBV6-2 or TRBV6-3 and TRBJ2-2; 7 bases fit TRBD1. Germline CDR1 is MNHEY and CDR2 is SVGEGT. This CDR3 is built from 20 residues. V was clipped by 5 bases and J by 3 bases; unmatched bases: 21. This CDR3 is CASSPTGQIPRIAYTGELFF. The CDR3 bases are TGTGCCAGCAGTCCGACGGGACAGATCCCCCGAATCGCGTACACCGGGGAGCTGTTTTTT.

As DNA, the CDR3 is TGTGCCAGCAGTAGGAAGGACAGGGGGCCAGCTAACTATGGCTACACCTTC. As protein: CASSRKDRGPANYGYTF. The genes are TRBV6-5 and TRBJ1-2; 11 positions agree with TRBD1. Germline CDR1 and CDR2: MNHEY and SVGAGI. The V and J ends lost 5 bases and 0 bases, in that order; junction bases with no gene match: 8. This CDR3 has 17 amino acids.

This sequence joins TRBV7-2 and TRBJ2-5; D unclear. The CDR3 loop spans 15 amino acids. Germline V gene lookup returns CDR1 SGHTA and CDR2 FQGNSA. The V gene lost 1 base and the J gene lost 2 bases, with 11 bases spanning the gap. CDR3 coding DNA: TGTGCCAGCAGCTTAGATGGGTCAGTACAAGAGACCCAGTACTTC. Protein product: CASSLDGSVQETQYF.

This clonotype was picked up a small number of times. The chain carries TRBV5-4 and TRBJ2-7, with TRBD2 matching over 8 bases. V lost 0 bases and J lost 3; bases outside the gene matches: 2. CDR1 is SGHNT and CDR2 is YYREEE in the germline V gene (reference sequence). The CDR3 loop spans 14 amino acids. The CDR3 spells CASSLAGGIYEQYF. CDR3 sequence (DNA): TGTGCCAGCAGCTTGGCGGGAGGGATCTACGAGCAGTACTTC.

V usage is TRBV18 and J usage is TRBJ1-2; D gene uncertain. The germline V gene encodes CDR1 KGHSH and CDR2 LQKENI. There are 15 residues in the CDR3. V was clipped by 2 bases and J by 3 bases, with 13 bases between them. CDR3 coding DNA: TGTGCCAGCTCACCAATCATACCGCTTGACTATGGCTACACCTTC. Amino acids: CASSPIIPLDYGYTF.

The chain joins TRBV5-4 to TRBJ2-5; 9 bases align to TRBD1. J lost 4 bases, V lost 0 bases, and 4 bases had no gene match. Germline V CDR1 and CDR2: SGHNT, YYREEE (reference sequence). CDR3 length equals 15 residues. CDR3 DNA: TGTGCCAGCAGCTTGGGCCGGGACAGGGTAGAGACCCAGTACTTC. Translation: CASSLGRDRVETQYF.

This clonotype was found many times. The V and J genes are TRBV7-2 and TRBJ2-1, with 8 bases aligning to TRBD2. Per the germline V gene, CDR1 is SGHTA and CDR2 is FQGNSA. V shed 5 bases and J 5 bases; nucleotides not matched to a gene: 8. The CDR3 has 15 amino acids. CDR3 DNA: TGTGCCAGCAGCCTCGGTGGAGCGGGGGACAATGAGCAGTTCTTC. It translates to CASSLGGAGDNEQFF.

The chain is built from TRBV2 and TRBJ2-2; TRBD2 is a possible D gene (6 bases). CDR1 and CDR2 from the germline V gene are SNHLY and FYNNEI. This CDR3 has 13 amino acids. V lost 7 bases and J 6 bases, leaving 12 bases between the germline ends. CDR3 sequence (DNA): TGTGCCAGCAAAGTGGGACTTGCCGGGGAGCTGTTTTTT. Its translation is CASKVGLAGELFF.

This clonotype was picked up a small number of times. This chain joins TRBV12-3 or TRBV12-4 and TRBJ1-1; the D is unclear. The CDR3 has 11 residues. The V and J ends lost 8 bases and 0 bases respectively, with 4 bases between them. CDR3 loop: CASQLNTEAFF. Written as DNA, the CDR3 is TGTGCCAGCCAGTTGAACACTGAAGCTTTCTTT.